The 25 T cell receptor beta chains in this list originate from one sample, sequenced in a study of blood T cell repertoires in COVID-19. Profiled with immunoSEQ multiplex PCR; TCRdb holds only in-frame clones, not every one. The sample comprises approximately 250,000 clones, roughly 84% of which are singletons, and 6% to 9.5% rests with the top ten. Sequencing used peripheral blood. All receptors derive from a woman between 45 and 60 years old with acute or convalescent COVID-19.

V is TRBV12-2 and J is TRBJ2-7; no check of the table's D call, TRBD1, against the DNA was made. TRBV12-2 is assigned pseudogene status. The CDR3 consists of 20 residues. In DNA, the CDR3 is TGTGCAAGTCGCTTAGGGGAAAGACAGGGATTTGGAACAGACCGTTACGAGCAGTACTTC. Translating it yields CASRLGERQGFGTDRYEQYF.

This clone was found once. The V and J genes are TRBV6-6 and TRBJ1-2; TRBD1 matches at 8 bases. The CDR3 has 15 residues. Unmatched junction bases numbered 9, after V lost 8 bases and J lost 1 base. CDR1 and CDR2 (germline): MNHNY, SVGAGI (reference sequence). This CDR3 is CASRPGTGVNYGYTF. The CDR3 DNA follows: TGTGCCAGCCGTCCCGGGACAGGAGTTAACTATGGCTACACCTTC.

The rearrangement uses TRBV19 and TRBJ2-5; 10 bases map to TRBD1. There are 15 residues in the CDR3. The germline V gene encodes CDR1 LNHDA and CDR2 SQIVND (reference sequence). With 6 bases clipped from V and 2 bases from J, the junction kept 6 bases outside the gene matches. The CDR3 loop reads CASRTGTGEQETQYF. The CDR3 DNA sequence: TGTGCCAGTAGAACCGGGACAGGGGAACAAGAGACCCAGTACTTC.

The chain links TRBV3-1 (or the pseudogene TRBV3-2) to TRBJ2-3, with D possibly matching TRBD2 (6 bases). The CDR3 loop spans 11 amino acids. The V end was cut by 6 bases, the J end by 6 bases, with 7 bases between. CDR1 LGHDT and CDR2 YNNKEL come from the germline V gene (reference sequence). CDR3 amino acids: CASSRGDTQYF. The CDR3, as DNA: TGTGCCAGCAGTCGGGGGGATACGCAGTATTTT.

The rearrangement uses TRBV27 and TRBJ2-1; 7 bases are a match to TRBD2. The V and J ends lost 2 bases and 2 bases, in that order; junction bases with no gene match: 3. The germline CDR1 and CDR2 sequences are MNHEY and SMNVEV (reference sequence). The CDR3 sequence is 15 residues long. This chain's CDR3 is CASSLVLAAYNEQFF. The CDR3 DNA sequence: TGTGCCAGCAGTTTAGTGCTAGCGGCCTACAATGAGCAGTTCTTC.

The V call is TRBV7-2, the J call TRBJ2-1, with 7 bases matching TRBD2. This CDR3 has 15 amino acids. Germline CDR1 SGHTA, CDR2 FQGNSA. After removal of 1 base from V and 2 bases from J, the junction contained 2 bases not matched to a gene. CDR3 sequence (DNA): TGTGCCAGCAGCTTAGTTGGGGGGGCCTACAATGAGCAGTTCTTC. Its translation: CASSLVGGAYNEQFF.

This clone was picked up one time. The chain joins TRBV7-8 to TRBJ2-7; the D gene is possibly TRBD1 (6 bases). This CDR3 contains 15 residues. Trimming removed 0 bases at V and 2 bases at J, with 11 bases between. Looked up from germline, CDR1 is SGHVS and CDR2 is FQNEAQ. Here the CDR3 reads CASSLASGGPYEQYF. DNA of the CDR3: TGTGCCAGCAGCTTAGCGTCTGGGGGCCCCTACGAGCAGTACTTC.

The chain links TRBV6-1 to TRBJ2-3, with D possibly being TRBD1 (5 bases). Germline-derived CDR1 and CDR2 are MNHNS and SASEGT. Trimming removed 1 base at V and 2 bases at J, with 7 bases between. The CDR3 is made up of 14 amino acids. CDR3 in amino acids: CASSEGGPTDTQYF. The CDR3, as DNA: TGTGCCAGCAGTGAAGGGGGCCCCACAGATACGCAGTATTTT.

V is TRBV3-1 (or the pseudogene TRBV3-2) and J is TRBJ2-5, with TRBD1 as a possible D gene (6 bases). Germline values: CDR1 LGHDT, CDR2 YNNKEL (reference sequence). The CDR3 sequence is 15 residues long. Trimming took 2 bases from V and 2 from J, leaving 12 bases between them. CDR3 in DNA: TGTGCCAGCAGCCAAATCCGGACAGATCAAGAGACCCAGTACTTC. Amino acid sequence: CASSQIRTDQETQYF.

This sequence joins TRBV7-2 and TRBJ2-3; 8 bases align to TRBD1. This CDR3 has 16 amino acids. The junction had 11 bases not matched to a gene; V was cut back by 5 bases and J by 4 bases. CDR1 and CDR2 (germline): SGHTA, FQGNSA. CDR3 sequence: CASSAYTGGLADTQYF. The DNA of the CDR3 is TGTGCCAGCAGCGCCTACACAGGGGGGTTAGCAGATACGCAGTATTTT.

The gene calls are TRBV19 and TRBJ2-5; the match to TRBD2 covers 8 bases. Per the germline V gene, CDR1 is LNHDA and CDR2 is SQIVND (reference sequence). This CDR3 region has 15 residues. The V segment lost 6 bases and the J segment 5 bases; nucleotides outside the gene matches: 11. The CDR3 is CASSGTSLSRETQYF. The CDR3 nucleotides read TGTGCCAGTAGCGGGACTAGTCTATCCAGGGAGACCCAGTACTTC.

The rearrangement links TRBV7-9 to TRBJ1-1; 8 nucleotides agree with TRBD1. This CDR3 has 12 amino acids. The junction had 0 bases not matched to a gene; V was cut back by 4 bases and J by 5 bases. Germline V gene lookup returns CDR1 SEHNR and CDR2 FQNEAQ (reference sequence). The CDR3 nucleotides are TGTGCCAGCAGCTACAGGGGGACTGAAGCTTTCTTT. Its translation is CASSYRGTEAFF.

This clone was found a few times. V gene TRBV6-1 combines with J gene TRBJ2-7; 12 nucleotides agree with TRBD2. Losses at the gene ends were 3 bases for V and 1 base for J; bases not matched to a gene: 10. The germline gives CDR1 MNHNS, CDR2 SASEGT. The CDR3 is 18 amino acids. The CDR3 reads CASSEGTSGQYLSYEQYF. In nucleotides, the CDR3 is TGTGCCAGCAGTGAGGGGACTAGCGGGCAATACCTTTCCTACGAGCAGTACTTC.

V and J are TRBV19 and TRBJ1-6; D is unresolved. CDR1 and CDR2 (germline): LNHDA, SQIVND (reference sequence). With 9 bases removed from V and 6 bases from J, the gap between germline ends came to 12 bases. The CDR3 length is 13 residues. CDR3 in DNA: TGTGCCAGCGAGGAGCGGGTTAATTCACCCCTCCACTTT. This gives the protein CASEERVNSPLHF.

The rearrangement links TRBV19 to TRBJ1-5; D may be TRBD1 (6 bases). Germline lookup yields CDR1 LNHDA and CDR2 SQIVND (reference sequence). With 3 bases removed from V and 2 bases from J, the gap between germline ends came to 8 bases. The CDR3 length is 14 residues. The chain's CDR3 is CASSMGAGNQPQHF. The CDR3 DNA reads as TGTGCCAGTAGTATGGGGGCTGGCAATCAGCCCCAGCATTTT.

The chain is built from TRBV6-5 and TRBJ2-1; 9 bases are a match to TRBD2. The germline V gene has CDR1 MNHEY and CDR2 SVGAGI. After removal of 7 bases from V and 5 bases from J, the junction contained 6 bases not matched to a gene. This CDR3 comprises 14 residues. The CDR3 sequence is CASTREGPHNEQFF. In nucleotides, the CDR3 is TGTGCCAGCACGCGGGAGGGCCCCCACAATGAGCAGTTCTTC.

The genes are TRBV7-2 and TRBJ2-1; 9 nucleotides align to TRBD1. The CDR3 has 15 residues. The ends lost 5 bases at V and 6 bases at J; junction bases unmatched: 8. Germline loops: CDR1 SGHTA, CDR2 FQGNSA. CDR3 region: CASSRTGVSGNEQFF. The CDR3 DNA follows: TGTGCCAGCAGCCGGACAGGGGTCAGTGGCAATGAGCAGTTCTTC.

The rearrangement uses TRBV28 and TRBJ2-5; tentatively, D is TRBD1 (6 bases). V shed 5 bases and J shed 5 bases, with 15 bases lying between them. The CDR3 loop spans 14 amino acids. CDR1 MDHEN and CDR2 SYDVKM come from the germline V gene. The CDR3 reads CASSITGPLETQYF. Here the CDR3 DNA reads TGTGCCAGCAGTATTACAGGGCCCCTGGAGACCCAGTACTTC. The full variable domain, its missing parts supplied by reference TRBV28 and TRBJ2-5, is DVKVTQSSRYLVKRTGEKVFLECVQDMDHENMFWYRQDPGLGLRLIYFSYDVKMKEKGDIPEGYSVSREKKERFSLILESASTNQTSMYLCASSITGPLETQYFGPGTRLLVL.

The V call is TRBV19, the J call TRBJ2-4; weak D call: TRBD2 (5 bases). The length of the CDR3 is 14 residues. Per the germline V gene, CDR1 is LNHDA and CDR2 is SQIVND (reference sequence). V lost 3 bases and J lost 3, with 9 bases in between. Here the CDR3 DNA reads TGTGCCAGTAGTATCGGGCGGGTCAAAAACATTCAGTACTTC. The encoded protein is CASSIGRVKNIQYF. Full variable domain (outside the CDR3, taken from reference TRBV19 and TRBJ2-4): DGGITQSPKYLFRKEGQNVTLSCEQNLNHDAMYWYRQDPGQGLRLIYYSQIVNDFQKGDIAEGYSVSREKKESFPLTVTSAQKNPTAFYLCASSIGRVKNIQYFGAGTRLSVL.

The J gene is TRBJ1-2, the V gene TRBV5-3; D remains unclear. TRBV5-3 is known as an ORF, though its function is uncertain. Deletions cut 1 base from V and 2 bases from J, with 18 bases between. CDR3 length: 17 residues. CDR3 sequence (DNA): TGTGCCAGAAGCTTGCCTTTGACACGGATTGGAAACTATGGCTACACCTTC. Encoded protein: CARSLPLTRIGNYGYTF.

The J gene is TRBJ2-2, the V gene TRBV12-2; the table's D call TRBD2 went unverified against the DNA. TRBV12-2 is listed as a pseudogene. There are 17 residues in the CDR3. The CDR3 is CASRLGLAEGGTGELFF. Here the CDR3 DNA reads TGTGCAAGTCGCTTGGGACTAGCGGAGGGGGGCACCGGGGAGCTGTTTTTT.

The chain carries TRBV11-2 and TRBJ1-3; D may be TRBD1 (5 bases). Trimming removed 3 bases at V and 4 bases at J, with 7 bases between. Germline V gene lookup returns CDR1 SGHAT and CDR2 FQNNGV. The CDR3 contains 13 residues. The CDR3 here is CASSLGQGNTIYF. The CDR3 DNA reads as TGTGCCAGCAGCTTGGGGCAGGGAAACACCATATATTTT.

V and J are TRBV28 and TRBJ1-5; D not resolved. V lost 6 bases and J 4 bases, leaving 13 bases between the germline ends. Germline assignment: CDR1 MDHEN and CDR2 SYDVKM. The CDR3 sequence is 14 residues long. The CDR3 loop reads CASRKNSINQPQHF. DNA for the CDR3: TGTGCCAGCAGAAAAAACAGTATTAATCAGCCCCAGCATTTT.

The chain recombines TRBV4-3 with TRBJ2-2; D might be TRBD2 (5 bases). In germline, CDR1 is LGHNA, CDR2 YSLEER. V was trimmed by 0 bases and J by 4 bases, leaving 15 bases between them. The length of the CDR3 is 17 residues. The CDR3 DNA reads as TGCGCCAGCAGCCAAGAGTATCCGAGGGCGGGCACCGGGGAGCTGTTTTTT. Encoded protein: CASSQEYPRAGTGELFF.

This clone was observed once. The V gene is TRBV5-1, the J gene TRBJ2-7; 13 bases line up with TRBD2. With 2 bases clipped from V and 2 bases from J, the junction kept 7 bases outside the gene matches. Looked up from germline, CDR1 is SGHRS and CDR2 is YFSETQ. CDR3 length equals 17 residues. The CDR3 DNA follows: TGCGCCAGCAGCTTCGAGACTAGCGGGAGGTCCCCCTACGAGCAGTACTTC. This gives the protein CASSFETSGRSPYEQYF.